One and the same sample provided the 29 T cell receptor beta chains below, sequenced in a study of shared clonotypes between healthy human individuals. TCRdb's table, derived via immunoSEQ multiplex PCR, lists solely in-frame clones and lacks some. The data hold millions of clones, with 85% to 95% observed a single time. Material: naive CD4+ T cells sorted from blood. Subset in this sample: CD45RA+ positively selected. These receptor sequences come from a man aged 18 to 30 in good health.

The chain couples TRBV6-5 to TRBJ1-1; a weak D match, TRBD1 (6 bases). CDR1 and CDR2 from the germline V gene are MNHEY and SVGAGI. This CDR3 has 16 amino acids. Trimming shortened V by 2 bases and J by 5 bases, and 18 bases separated the two germline ends. CDR3 sequence reads: CASSYVRGGYLTEAFF. In nucleotides, the CDR3 is TGTGCCAGCAGTTACGTCCGAGGGGGATACCTAACTGAAGCTTTCTTT.

The chain links TRBV30 to TRBJ1-5; no definite D call. Germline CDR1 GTSNPN, CDR2 SVGIG (reference sequence). V dropped 0 bases and J dropped 6 bases, with 12 bases sitting between them. The length of the CDR3 is 14 residues. CDR3 sequence (DNA): TGTGCCTGGAGTGTCAGTGGGTCGGGTCAGCCCCAGCATTTT. It is translated as CAWSVSGSGQPQHF.

CDR3 protein: CASSAGTSYEQYF. CDR3 coding DNA: TGTGCCAGCAGCGCCGGGACTAGCTACGAGCAGTACTTC. The chain combines TRBV7-9 with TRBJ2-7; 8 bases line up with TRBD2. The J segment lost 3 bases and the V segment lost 5 bases, leaving 3 bases of the junction unmatched. The CDR3 has 13 residues. The germline V gene encodes CDR1 SEHNR and CDR2 FQNEAQ (reference sequence).

CDR3: CASSRSSAYNEQFF. CDR3 in DNA: TGTGCCAGCAGTAGGAGTAGCGCGTACAATGAGCAGTTCTTC. This chain uses TRBV25-1 with TRBJ2-1, with D tentatively TRBD2 (5 bases). V was trimmed by 5 bases and J by 4 bases, leaving 12 bases between them. The germline V gene has CDR1 MGHDK and CDR2 SYGVNS. The CDR3 is 14 residues long.

The J gene is TRBJ2-3, the V gene TRBV19; TRBD1 matches at 11 bases. With V trimmed by 5 bases and J by 4 bases, 8 bases remained unmatched. The CDR3 totals 16 residues. Germline V gene data show CDR1 as LNHDA and CDR2 as SQIVND (reference sequence). Here the CDR3 reads CASSAPGQGASDTQYF. DNA for the CDR3: TGTGCCAGTAGTGCACCCGGACAGGGGGCTTCAGATACGCAGTATTTT.

V gene TRBV30 combines with J gene TRBJ2-3; perhaps TRBD2 as D (5 bases). Looked up from germline, CDR1 is GTSNPN and CDR2 is SVGIG (reference sequence). This CDR3 region has 14 residues. The V and J ends lost 3 bases and 2 bases respectively, with 12 bases between them. CDR3: CAWRIGENTDTQYF. DNA of the CDR3: TGTGCCTGGAGAATCGGGGAAAACACAGATACGCAGTATTTT.

CDR3 DNA: TGTGCCATCAACGGACTAGCGGGAGGGCCACACGAGCAGTACTTC. Its translation: CAINGLAGGPHEQYF. This chain connects TRBV10-3 to TRBJ2-7; 15 positions match TRBD2. The ends lost 7 bases at V and 5 bases at J; junction bases unmatched: 6. The CDR3 consists of 15 residues. Germline-derived CDR1 and CDR2 are ENHRY and SYGVKD.

This chain links TRBV15 with TRBJ1-2; D gene uncertain. CDR1 and CDR2 from the germline V gene are LNHNV and YYDKDF (reference sequence). Trimming shortened V by 5 bases and J by 4 bases, and 20 bases separated the two germline ends. The CDR3 is 16 residues long. CDR3 loop: CATSGRGCGKTYGYTF. The CDR3 region has the DNA TGTGCCACCAGCGGTCGTGGGTGTGGAAAGACCTATGGCTACACCTTC.

This chain uses TRBV6-5 with TRBJ2-3, with D unclear. The V gene lost 6 bases and the J gene lost 2 bases, with 9 bases spanning the gap. Germline loops: CDR1 MNHEY, CDR2 SVGAGI. This CDR3 has 13 residues. The chain's CDR3 is CASRSRATDTQYF. The CDR3 DNA reads as TGTGCCAGCAGATCAAGGGCCACAGATACGCAGTATTTT.

This clone appeared a single time. The chain has TRBV5-1 and TRBJ1-6; no firm D call. Germline values: CDR1 SGHRS, CDR2 YFSETQ. Between the trimmed V and J ends, which lost 4 bases and 0 bases, there was a span of 14 bases. This CDR3 is 17 amino acids long. In DNA, the CDR3 is TGCGCCAGCAGCCGAAGTGACTCCGGCTCCTATAATTCACCCCTCCACTTT. Translation: CASSRSDSGSYNSPLHF.

This sequence joins TRBV19 and TRBJ1-5; 8 bases agree with TRBD1. After removal of 6 bases from V and 5 bases from J, the junction contained 3 bases not matched to a gene. Germline assignment: CDR1 LNHDA and CDR2 SQIVND (reference sequence). This CDR3 comprises 13 residues. The CDR3 DNA reads as TGTGCCAGTAGGGACAGGGTCGATCAGCCCCAGCATTTT. Amino acid sequence: CASRDRVDQPQHF.

Of note for this clone: The identical CDR3 is also encoded by other nucleotide sequences in the sample. This rearrangement joins TRBV7-2 to TRBJ2-7; no definite D call. The V and J ends lost 4 bases and 0 bases respectively, with 7 bases between them. The CDR3 is 13 amino acids. CDR1 and CDR2 from the germline V gene are SGHTA and FQGNSA. CDR3 amino acids: CASSSRSSYEQYF. The CDR3 bases are TGTGCCAGCAGCTCGAGGAGCTCCTACGAGCAGTACTTC.

This clone was found a few times. The same CDR3 arises from other DNA sequences in this sample as well. The V and J genes are TRBV5-1 and TRBJ2-7, with D unclear. Germline-derived CDR1 and CDR2 are SGHRS and YFSETQ. There are 12 residues in the CDR3. Trimming took 0 bases from V and 2 from J, leaving 3 bases between them. CDR3 protein: CASSLGAYEQYF. The CDR3 bases are TGCGCCAGCAGCTTGGGGGCCTACGAGCAGTACTTC.

The V and J genes are TRBV2 and TRBJ1-1; perhaps TRBD1 as D (5 bases). V lost 5 bases to trimming and J lost 10 bases, with 17 bases between them. This CDR3 has 13 residues. Germline V gene lookup returns CDR1 SNHLY and CDR2 FYNNEI. This chain's CDR3 is CASSNITGYLAFF. Written as DNA, the CDR3 is TGTGCCAGCAGTAACATTACAGGTTATTTAGCTTTCTTT.

The rearrangement uses TRBV7-2 and TRBJ2-2; D ambiguous. The CDR3 spans 15 residues. In germline, CDR1 is SGHTA, CDR2 FQGNSA. V was cut by 1 base and J by 6 bases, with 12 bases left in between. The CDR3 spells CASSLESSRSGELFF. CDR3 nucleotides: TGTGCCAGCAGCTTAGAGAGCTCTAGGTCCGGGGAGCTGTTTTTT.

The chain carries TRBV7-2 and TRBJ2-7, with 10 bases identical to TRBD1. V dropped 9 bases and J dropped 9; count of bases not matched to a gene: 14. The CDR3 extends over 14 amino acids. In germline, CDR1 is SGHTA, CDR2 FQGNSA. The CDR3 protein is CASSRTGGAGGQYF. DNA of the CDR3: TGTGCCAGTTCGAGGACAGGGGGAGCTGGCGGGCAGTACTTC.

V gene TRBV9 combines with J gene TRBJ2-7; a weak D match, TRBD2 (7 bases). V was trimmed by 4 bases and J by 3 bases, leaving 26 bases between them. This CDR3 contains 18 residues. Germline CDR1 is SGDLS and CDR2 is YYNGEE. The CDR3 protein is CASSPFPGGQGRIYEQYF. The CDR3 DNA reads as TGTGCCAGCAGCCCCTTTCCCGGGGGGCAGGGGAGAATCTACGAGCAGTACTTC. The full variable domain, its missing parts supplied by reference TRBV9 and TRBJ2-7, is DSGVTQTPKHLITATGQRVTLRCSPRSGDLSVYWYQQSLDQGLQFLIQYYNGEERAKGNILERFSAQQFPDLHSELNLSSLELGDSALYFCASSPFPGGQGRIYEQYFGPGTRLTVT.

The chain is built from TRBV7-9 and TRBJ2-7, with 9 nucleotides matching TRBD2. J was trimmed by 11 bases and V by 4 bases; bases with no gene match: 3. This CDR3 spans 11 amino acids. Germline V gene data show CDR1 as SEHNR and CDR2 as FQNEAQ (reference sequence). The CDR3 protein is CASSSGTSKYF. CDR3 DNA sequence: TGTGCCAGCAGCTCGGGGACTAGCAAGTACTTC.

There are many counts of this clone. The chain is built from TRBV19 and TRBJ1-2; 11 bases fit TRBD1. This CDR3 contains 12 residues. Germline CDR1 and CDR2: LNHDA and SQIVND (reference sequence). Unmatched junction bases numbered 3, after V lost 5 bases and J lost 10 bases. The CDR3 loop is CASSPGQGAYTF. CDR3 nucleotide sequence: TGTGCCAGTAGTCCCGGACAGGGGGCCTACACCTTC.

The chain links TRBV5-1 to TRBJ1-2; TRBD1 aligns across 8 bases. Germline CDR1 reads SGHRS; CDR2 reads YFSETQ. CDR3 length equals 14 residues. Trimming cost V 3 bases and J 8 bases; bases outside gene matches: 9. The DNA of the CDR3 is TGCGCCAGCAGCTCCGGACAGGGAGGAGGAGGCTACACCTTC. Translated: CASSSGQGGGGYTF.

V and J are TRBV18 and TRBJ2-1; D uncertain. This CDR3 spans 13 amino acids. CDR1 is KGHSH and CDR2 is LQKENI in the germline V gene. Trimming stripped 6 bases from V and 6 bases from J, with 12 bases between. The DNA for the CDR3 is TGTGCCAGCTCGCTACAGAATCCCAATGAGCAGTTCTTC. Translation gives CASSLQNPNEQFF.

The chain is built from TRBV2 and TRBJ2-1; D possibly matches TRBD1 or TRBD2 (7 bases each). The germline V and J ends were trimmed by 10 bases and 9 bases, with 22 bases remaining between them. CDR3 length: 14 residues. The germline gives CDR1 SNHLY, CDR2 FYNNEI. CDR3 sequence (DNA): TGTGCCACCAGGGGGGGTCGTATAATAGGTGAGCAGTTCTTC. It yields the protein CATRGGRIIGEQFF.

This clone showed up just a few times. This rearrangement joins TRBV6-5 to TRBJ1-6; 7 bases align to TRBD1. This CDR3 contains 15 residues. The junction had 13 bases not matched to a gene; V was cut back by 7 bases and J by 10 bases. Germline V gene sequence: CDR1 MNHEY, CDR2 SVGAGI. The CDR3 reads CASTPGQVSNSPLHF. The CDR3 DNA is TGTGCCAGCACCCCCGGACAGGTCTCCAACTCACCCCTCCACTTT.

The chain recombines TRBV28 with TRBJ2-3; D may match TRBD1 or TRBD2 (7 bases each). The V and J ends lost 4 bases and 4 bases respectively, with 12 bases between them. The CDR3 is made up of 14 amino acids. Germline CDR1 MDHEN, CDR2 SYDVKM. The CDR3 loop is CASSWGGGADTQYF. The CDR3 bases are TGTGCCAGCAGTTGGGGAGGGGGCGCAGATACGCAGTATTTT.

The chain has TRBV6-6 and TRBJ2-4; TRBD2 might be the D (5 bases). The CDR3 is 13 residues long. V gave up 11 bases and J gave up 2 bases, with 13 bases separating them. The V gene's germline CDR1 is MNHNY and CDR2 SVGAGI (reference sequence). The CDR3, as DNA: TGTGCCTTTGAGGGATCACCCAAAAACATTCAGTACTTC. Encoded protein: CAFEGSPKNIQYF.

V gene TRBV9 combines with J gene TRBJ1-5, with unresolved D. The CDR3 runs to 15 residues. CDR1 SGDLS and CDR2 YYNGEE come from the germline V gene. V was pared by 0 bases and J by 0 bases, with 7 bases between. The DNA of the CDR3 is TGTGCCAGCAGCGTAGATGGTAATAGCAATCAGCCCCAGCATTTT. Translated: CASSVDGNSNQPQHF.

This clone was counted once. This sequence joins TRBV5-1 and TRBJ2-1, with 9 bases fitting TRBD2. V shed 3 bases, J shed 6 bases, and the junction held 7 bases outside the gene matches. Germline V CDR1 and CDR2: SGHRS, YFSETQ. CDR3 length equals 15 residues. The CDR3: CASSWVAGAANEQFF. DNA for the CDR3: TGCGCCAGCAGCTGGGTAGCGGGGGCTGCCAATGAGCAGTTCTTC.

This chain joins TRBV18 and TRBJ2-2; a weak D match, TRBD1 (5 bases). Germline V gives CDR1 KGHSH, CDR2 LQKENI. This CDR3 contains 15 residues. The V end lost 8 bases, the J end lost 0 bases, and 13 bases lay between the germline ends. The CDR3 protein is CASTKTESNTGELFF. DNA of the CDR3: TGTGCCAGCACAAAGACAGAGTCGAACACCGGGGAGCTGTTTTTT.

Details on this clone: This sequence may be a read error, since a much larger clone differs from it by one base. The genes are TRBV28 and TRBJ1-2; 9 bases align to TRBD1. This CDR3 has 13 amino acids. The germline CDR1 and CDR2 sequences are MDHEN and SYDVKM. DNA of the CDR3: TGTGCCAGCAGTTTAGGGACAGGGCGTGGCTGCACCTTC. It yields the protein CASSLGTGRGCTF.